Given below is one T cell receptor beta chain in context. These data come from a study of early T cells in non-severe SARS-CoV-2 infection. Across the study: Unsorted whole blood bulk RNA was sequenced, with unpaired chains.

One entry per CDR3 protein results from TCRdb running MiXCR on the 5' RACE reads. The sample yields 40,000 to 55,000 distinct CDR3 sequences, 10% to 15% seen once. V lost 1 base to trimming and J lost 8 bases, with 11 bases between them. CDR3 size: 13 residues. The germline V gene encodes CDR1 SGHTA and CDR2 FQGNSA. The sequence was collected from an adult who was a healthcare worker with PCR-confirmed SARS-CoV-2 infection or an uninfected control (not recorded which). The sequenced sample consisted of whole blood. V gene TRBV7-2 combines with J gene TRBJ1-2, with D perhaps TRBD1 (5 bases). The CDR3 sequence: CASSLDGRGGYTF. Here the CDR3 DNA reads TGTGCCAGCAGCTTAGATGGTAGGGGCGGCTACACCTTC. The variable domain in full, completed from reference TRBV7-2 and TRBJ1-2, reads GAGVSQSPSNKVTEKGKDVELRCDPISGHTALYWYRQSLGQGLEFLIYFQGNSAPDKSGLPSDRFSAERTGGSVSTLTIQRTQQEDSAVYLCASSLDGRGGYTFGSGTRLTVV.